The TCR beta chain described here comes from a study of lung T cells in sarcoidosis with Löfgren's syndrome. MiXCR was run by TCRdb on the reads, yielding one entry per CDR3 protein. The table has about 4,000 distinct CDR3 sequences, about 22% seen once; the top ten hold about 9%. In its sample, this clonotype ranks as medium-sized. The germline gives CDR1 SGHNT, CDR2 YYREEE (reference sequence). The CDR3 totals 16 residues. The V and J ends lost 2 bases and 1 base respectively, with 13 bases between them. The sequence was obtained from a human donor with sarcoidosis (Löfgren's syndrome or another form), or a control subject (not recorded which). The rearrangement links TRBV5-4 to TRBJ2-1; possibly TRBD1 for D (5 bases). Sequencing was performed on CD4+ T cells from bronchoalveolar lavage. CDR3 DNA sequence: TGTGCCAGCAGCTTAAGCAGGGTAATATCCTACAATGAGCAGTTCTTC. Protein: CASSLSRVISYNEQFF.